Listed below are T cell receptor beta chains from one sample, sequenced in a study of CD8 T cells in Susac syndrome. TCRdb reprocessed the immunoSEQ multiplex PCR reads via MiXCR and lists one record per CDR3 protein. The data hold around 170,000 distinct CDR3 sequences, with 90% to 95% observed a single time. The sample was CD4+ T cells from PBMCs. The receptors shown here come from a human donor in good health. Each CDR3 is given with its conserved first and last residue. A D gene is named only where the DNA matches it firmly. Clone size appears in some rows only: once, few, many, or a class for an expanded clone.

J gene: TRBJ2-7
D gene: TRBD1
CDR3 length: 15
V gene: TRBV10-1
clone size: once
CDR3 DNA: TGCGCCAGCAGTGAAACGGGACAGGGTAACGGCGAGCAGTACTTC
CDR3 protein: CASSETGQGNGEQYF

J gene: TRBJ2-7
D gene: .
CDR3 length: 12
V gene: TRBV10-3
clone size: .
CDR3 DNA: TGTGCCATCAGTCTTGGGGTGGGCGAGCAGTACTTC
CDR3 protein: CAISLGVGEQYF

J gene: TRBJ2-1
D gene: .
CDR3 length: 15
V gene: TRBV20-1
clone size: .
CDR3 DNA: TGCAGTGCTAATGACTACCGAAGCTCCTACAATGAGCAGTTCTTC
CDR3 protein: CSANDYRSSYNEQFF

J gene: TRBJ1-3
D gene: .
CDR3 length: 12
V gene: TRBV20-1
clone size: .
CDR3 DNA: TGCAGTGCTAGCCTAGGAGGAAACACCATATATTTT
CDR3 protein: CSASLGGNTIYF

J gene: TRBJ2-1
D gene: .
CDR3 length: 11
V gene: TRBV5-1
clone size: .
CDR3 DNA: TGCGCCAGCAGCTACCAAGGGAGGCAGTTCTTC
CDR3 protein: CASSYQGRQFF

J gene: TRBJ2-5
D gene: .
CDR3 length: 17
V gene: TRBV12-5
clone size: .
CDR3 DNA: TGTGCTAGTGGTCAAGAACACGGGAGTGTGGGGCGGGAGACCCAGTACTTC
CDR3 protein: CASGQEHGSVGRETQYF

J gene: TRBJ2-2
D gene: .
CDR3 length: 20
V gene: TRBV28
clone size: .
CDR3 DNA: TGTGCCAGCAGGGGACAGGGAGCTAGCGGGATGATCGGGGGCACCGGGGAGCTGTTTTTT
CDR3 protein: CASRGQGASGMIGGTGELFF

J gene: TRBJ1-5
D gene: .
CDR3 length: 15
V gene: TRBV20-1
clone size: .
CDR3 DNA: TGCAGTGCTAGAGGAAGCGGGAAATTGCCAGAGCCCCAGCATTTT
CDR3 protein: CSARGSGKLPEPQHF

J gene: TRBJ2-6
D gene: .
CDR3 length: 15
V gene: TRBV11-1
clone size: few
CDR3 DNA: TGTGCCAGCAGCTTATCCTTCAGTGGGGCCAACGTCCTGACTTTC
CDR3 protein: CASSLSFSGANVLTF

J gene: TRBJ1-2
D gene: .
CDR3 length: 13
V gene: TRBV30
clone size: .
CDR3 DNA: TGTGCCTGGAGGACTCAGGGGACGGATGGCTACACCTTC
CDR3 protein: CAWRTQGTDGYTF

J gene: TRBJ1-2
D gene: TRBD1
CDR3 length: 14
V gene: TRBV29-1
clone size: .
CDR3 DNA: TGCAGCGTGATATTTGGGGACAGGGTTTATGGCTACACCTTC
CDR3 protein: CSVIFGDRVYGYTF

J gene: TRBJ2-3
D gene: TRBD2
CDR3 length: 14
V gene: TRBV6-5
clone size: .
CDR3 DNA: TGTGCCAGCAAGAAAAGGGAGGGGTCAGATACGCAGTATTTT
CDR3 protein: CASKKREGSDTQYF

J gene: TRBJ2-3
D gene: .
CDR3 length: 18
V gene: TRBV14
clone size: .
CDR3 DNA: TGTGCCAGCAGCCGGACCCCTGAAGTATGGGCAGTCACAGATACGCAGTATTTT
CDR3 protein: CASSRTPEVWAVTDTQYF

J gene: TRBJ1-2
D gene: TRBD1
CDR3 length: 16
V gene: TRBV10-2
clone size: .
CDR3 DNA: TGCGCCAGCAGTGAGGGGCAGGGGGTTGAATGGCGTGGCTACACCTTC
CDR3 protein: CASSEGQGVEWRGYTF

J gene: TRBJ1-5
D gene: .
CDR3 length: 13
V gene: TRBV3-1
clone size: .
CDR3 DNA: TGTGCCAGCAGCCCAGGGGAACGGCAGCCCCAGCATTTT
CDR3 protein: CASSPGERQPQHF

J gene: TRBJ2-3
D gene: .
CDR3 length: 15
V gene: TRBV5-6
clone size: .
CDR3 DNA: TGTGCCAGCAGCTTGGTGGGGGCGCAGGCAGATACGCAGTATTTT
CDR3 protein: CASSLVGAQADTQYF

J gene: TRBJ1-6
D gene: TRBD1
CDR3 length: 16
V gene: TRBV25-1
clone size: .
CDR3 DNA: TGTGCCAGCAGTGACGCCTCCGGGACAGGGGACCCACCCCTCCACTTT
CDR3 protein: CASSDASGTGDPPLHF

J gene: TRBJ2-5
D gene: TRBD1
CDR3 length: 12
V gene: TRBV24-1
clone size: .
CDR3 DNA: TGTGCCTCGCAGGACAGGGAGGAGACCCAGTACTTC
CDR3 protein: CASQDREETQYF

J gene: TRBJ2-1
D gene: TRBD2
CDR3 length: 15
V gene: TRBV4-3
clone size: .
CDR3 DNA: TGCGCCAGCAGCCAACATAGCGGGGGGGCCGGTGAGCAGTTCTTC
CDR3 protein: CASSQHSGGAGEQFF

J gene: TRBJ2-7
D gene: TRBD2
CDR3 length: 17
V gene: TRBV3-1
clone size: .
CDR3 DNA: TGTGCCAGCAGCCCCTCTTCCACTAGCGGGAGAACAGGGGAGCAGTACTTC
CDR3 protein: CASSPSSTSGRTGEQYF

J gene: TRBJ1-4
D gene: .
CDR3 length: 15
V gene: TRBV12-3/TRBV12-4
clone size: .
CDR3 DNA: TGTGCCAGCAGTTTAGATTGGGGGGGACGTGAAAAACTGTTTTTT
CDR3 protein: CASSLDWGGREKLFF

J gene: TRBJ2-1
D gene: .
CDR3 length: 14
V gene: TRBV28
clone size: .
CDR3 DNA: TGTGCCAGCACGTTAACATCTTCCTACAATGAGCAGTTCTTC
CDR3 protein: CASTLTSSYNEQFF

J gene: TRBJ2-7
D gene: TRBD2
CDR3 length: 12
V gene: TRBV2
clone size: .
CDR3 DNA: TGTGCCTGTAAGACTAGCAGCTACGAGCAGTACTTC
CDR3 protein: CACKTSSYEQYF